This T cell receptor (beta chain) originates from a study of control samples from healthy donors and cancer patients. Trimming shortened V by 4 bases and J by 1 base, and 7 bases separated the two germline ends. There are 13 residues in the CDR3. Germline CDR1 MDHEN, CDR2 SYDVKM. The repertoire was sequenced with immunoSEQ multiplex PCR; TCRdb's copy has only in-frame clones and lacks some. The repertoire holds 75,000 to 95,000 clones, with less than 90% as singletons. The sequencing sample was made of PBMCs. This sequence originates from a woman between 50 and 59 years old with colorectal cancer. The chain employs TRBV28 and TRBJ1-1, with D perhaps matching TRBD1 (5 bases). The CDR3 sequence: CASSSGGNTEAFF. For the CDR3, the DNA is TGTGCCAGCAGTTCCGGGGGGAACACTGAAGCTTTCTTT.